One TCR beta chain is described in this entry. The sample comes from a study of T-cell reconstitution after alpha-beta-depleted transplantation in children. Germline values: CDR1 SGHKS, CDR2 YYEKEE (reference sequence). V shed 2 bases and J shed 4 bases, with 12 bases lying between them. The CDR3 totals 14 residues. Construction of the TCRbeta library involved unique molecular identifiers. TCRdb called the PCR reads again in MiXCR, with one record for every CDR3 protein. The sample lists some 400,000 distinct CDR3 sequences, around 21% occurring once. The chain combines TRBV5-5 with TRBJ1-2; D remains unclear. The sequence was collected from a human donor who donated a stem cell graft to a child with acute myeloid leukemia. The sample was PBMCs from the stem cell graft donor, taken from the stem cell graft. DNA for the CDR3: TGTGCCAGCAGCTTAGAGGGATTCCGCTATGGCTACACCTTC. It is translated as CASSLEGFRYGYTF.